A selection of T cell receptor beta chains follows, all from one sample in a study of human CD8 memory T cell subsets. TCRdb re-called the 5' RACE reads; every CDR3 protein appears as one record, without DNA. The specimen's table records some 3,500 distinct CDR3 sequences. Sequences were obtained from CD8+ T cells from PBMCs. These receptors originate from a human donor in good health. The CDR3 runs from the conserved cysteine through the conserved F or W. Each record gives: J gene, V gene, clone size, CDR3 protein. Clone size is shown for a subset of rows, as once, few, many or a class of expanded clone.

TRBJ1-5	TRBV28	medium-sized	CASSWGQSNQPQHF
TRBJ2-1	TRBV6-4	-	CASSPGQGANEQFF
TRBJ1-1	TRBV10-3	-	CAISSPGSTEAFF
TRBJ2-7	TRBV2	medium-sized	CASRTGLVYEQYF
TRBJ2-7	TRBV5-1	medium-sized	CASSLSHGGYEQYF
TRBJ2-7	TRBV7-9	medium-sized	CASSNVGSSYEQYF
TRBJ2-7	TRBV3-1	-	CASSQESSYEQYF
TRBJ1-1	TRBV7-3	-	CASSALSGVGTEAFF
TRBJ2-7	TRBV12-3/TRBV12-4	-	CASKLAGGPEQYF
TRBJ2-1	TRBV7-8	-	CASSLAVFALNEQFF
TRBJ2-2	TRBV24-1	large	CATSGMRTGELFF
TRBJ2-2	TRBV3-1	-	CASSPGQGASDGELFF
TRBJ1-1	TRBV19	-	CASSIIDGANTEAFF
TRBJ2-2	TRBV5-1	medium-sized	CASSWTQTVGELFF
TRBJ2-7	TRBV12-5	-	CASGILGAGGRYEQYF
TRBJ2-7	TRBV7-3	-	CASSLTGGEQYF
TRBJ2-7	TRBV28	-	CASKRTGTYEQYF
TRBJ2-7	TRBV28	medium-sized	CASTQALSSYEQYF
TRBJ1-5	TRBV6-2/TRBV6-3	-	CASAGQGFSQPQHF
TRBJ2-1	TRBV7-6	-	CASSLFSMVNEQFF
TRBJ2-1	TRBV7-8	-	CASSLRASGESYNEQFF
TRBJ2-3	TRBV5-4	-	CASSLWTSGASDTQYF
TRBJ2-7	TRBV5-1	-	CASSFGTGGILDEQYF
TRBJ2-1	TRBV7-3	-	CASSPPLAHEQFF
TRBJ2-1	TRBV25-1	-	CASSLRLEGRSRSYNEQFF
TRBJ2-7	TRBV7-9	-	CASSYNRLADRPYEQYF
TRBJ2-7	TRBV6-2/TRBV6-3	medium-sized	CASSYTDSYEQYF
TRBJ2-6	TRBV28	-	CASSTSGANVLTF
TRBJ1-2	TRBV4-1	-	CASSQGQGRDGYTF
TRBJ2-7	TRBV14	-	CASSPHESLPYEQYF
TRBJ1-1	TRBV4-3	-	CASSQARGPFEAFF
TRBJ1-2	TRBV19	medium-sized	CASSPGSFNYGYTF
TRBJ2-1	TRBV20-1	medium-sized	CSATSTSGRNEQFF
TRBJ2-1	TRBV18	-	CASSPPTSGEDEQFF
TRBJ2-5	TRBV7-9	medium-sized	CASSLGGLGPQETQYF
TRBJ2-1	TRBV4-1	-	CASSQGQGTEQFF
TRBJ2-4	TRBV7-9	-	CASSFQGRNIQYF
TRBJ1-4	TRBV14	medium-sized	CASSQYTGGNEKLFF
TRBJ2-1	TRBV6-5	medium-sized	CASSYRPAYNEQFF
TRBJ2-5	TRBV5-5	-	CASSPGVETQYF
TRBJ2-7	TRBV15	-	CATSTRLRSAEQYF
TRBJ2-1	TRBV27	medium-sized	CASSPSLYNEQFF
TRBJ2-2	TRBV19	-	CATTLFETGELFF
TRBJ2-7	TRBV20-1	-	CSARDRLAGGPSRYEQYF
TRBJ2-5	TRBV4-1	-	CASSQVAGHQETQYF
TRBJ2-3	TRBV20-1	medium-sized	CSARASGSTDTQYF
TRBJ1-5	TRBV28	-	CASSQGQGGQPQHF
TRBJ2-1	TRBV7-9	medium-sized	CASRKRETAYNEQFF
TRBJ2-2	TRBV11-2	-	CASSLDPQGGELFF
TRBJ2-1	TRBV7-8	-	CASSPRVAGGSYNEQFF
TRBJ1-5	TRBV2	medium-sized	CASGWTGGSGNQPQHF
TRBJ2-7	TRBV29-1	-	CSAEGGELYEQYF
TRBJ2-7	TRBV10-2	medium-sized	CASSDMYEQYF
TRBJ2-7	TRBV7-9	medium-sized	CASSGRAADSYEQYF
TRBJ2-5	TRBV5-4	-	CASSLWASPIQTQYF